One sample yielded the 32 T cell receptor beta chains listed below, sequenced in a study of molecular identifiers for immune sequencing clone quantification. MiXCR, run by TCRdb on the PCR reads, gives a single entry per CDR3 protein. There are more than 85,000 distinct CDR3 sequences in the sample; 35% to 40% occur only once, and approximately 3.8% lies in the top ten. The sequenced sample was naive CD8+ T cells from blood, with Jurkat cell RNA spiked in. Subset in this sample: FACS-sorted CD8+CD4-CCR7+CD45RA+ naive T cells. The receptors come from a human donor in good health. Some libraries in this study had Jurkat cell RNA spiked in.

The CDR3: CAIKFATHRSDEQFF. The DNA for the CDR3 is TGTGCCATCAAGTTCGCAACTCACAGGTCAGATGAGCAGTTCTTC. The chain employs TRBV10-3 and TRBJ2-1; a weak D match, TRBD1 (5 bases). The CDR3 sequence is 15 residues long. The V gene's germline CDR1 is ENHRY and CDR2 SYGVKD. The ends were cut back, 7 bases at V and 8 bases at J, with 21 bases in the middle.

This clonotype was counted only a few times. The V call is TRBV2, the J call TRBJ2-2; D unresolved. The CDR3 runs to 11 residues. Trimming took 7 bases from V and 6 from J, leaving 6 bases between them. CDR1 is SNHLY, CDR2 FYNNEI, per germline. CDR3 in DNA: TGTGCCAGCAAAGGGCCCGGGGAGCTGTTTTTT. Its translation: CASKGPGELFF.

The V gene is TRBV20-1, the J gene TRBJ2-3; unclear D gene. Trimming removed 0 bases from V and 4 bases from J, with 8 bases in between. This CDR3 is built from 13 residues. The germline gives CDR1 DFQATT, CDR2 SNEGSKA (reference sequence). The CDR3 sequence: CSARDLRSDTQYF. As DNA, the CDR3 is TGCAGTGCTAGAGATTTAAGGTCAGATACGCAGTATTTT.

A few counts support this clonotype. The chain couples TRBV28 to TRBJ2-7; 7 positions match TRBD1. CDR1 and CDR2 from the germline V gene are MDHEN and SYDVKM. Trimming cost V 2 bases and J 3 bases; bases outside gene matches: 4. This CDR3 contains 14 residues. The CDR3 DNA follows: TGTGCCAGCAGTTTAAGGGGACAGTACTACGAGCAGTACTTC. Translation gives CASSLRGQYYEQYF.

Details on this clonotype: It may be a read error: a sequence one base away is much more abundant. The chain carries TRBV28 and TRBJ2-3; D unclear. V lost 5 bases and J 3 bases, leaving 9 bases between the germline ends. In germline, CDR1 is MDHEN, CDR2 SYDVKM. CDR3 length: 13 residues. CDR3 region: CASSPQVTDTQYF. The CDR3 bases are TGTGCCAGCAGTCCGCAGGTGACAGATACGCAGTATTTT.

Ten or more counts support this clonotype. The chain recombines TRBV27 with TRBJ1-1; D is uncertain. Germline loops: CDR1 MNHEY, CDR2 SMNVEV (reference sequence). V lost 0 bases and J lost 0, with 11 bases in between. The CDR3 is 16 residues long. The DNA for the CDR3 is TGTGCCAGCAGTTTATCCGCAAATCCATTGAACACTGAAGCTTTCTTT. It is translated as CASSLSANPLNTEAFF.

This clonotype was counted a few times. The chain links TRBV28 to TRBJ1-1; 7 nucleotides match TRBD1. Germline values: CDR1 MDHEN, CDR2 SYDVKM. Trimming took 6 bases from V and 3 from J; bases not matched to a gene: 10. The CDR3 totals 15 residues. CDR3 sequence (DNA): TGTGCCAGCAGCTGGAGCTTCGACAGGGACACTGAAGCTTTCTTT. Amino acids: CASSWSFDRDTEAFF.

This clonotype was seen many times. The rearrangement links TRBV7-6 to TRBJ2-3, with D perhaps TRBD2 (5 bases). CDR3 size: 14 residues. Germline assignment: CDR1 SGHVS and CDR2 FNYEAQ. Between the trimmed V and J ends, which lost 8 bases and 3 bases, there was a span of 15 bases. CDR3 sequence (DNA): TGTGCCAGCTCATTTTTAGGCGGGACAGATACGCAGTATTTT. This translates into CASSFLGGTDTQYF.

This clonotype was counted a single time. Germline and junction disagree at one end, which may indicate a read error. The rearrangement links TRBV4-3 to TRBJ1-5; D unresolved. This CDR3 is 14 amino acids long. Germline CDR1 reads LGHNA; CDR2 reads YSLEER. In nucleotides, the CDR3 is TGCGGCAGCAGCCAGACGACCGGCAATCAGCCCCAGCATTTT. Its translation: CGSSQTTGNQPQHF.

This clonotype was observed a few times. CDR3 region: CASSLRDTDTQYF. Written as DNA, the CDR3 is TGTGCCAGCAGCTTAAGGGACACAGATACGCAGTATTTT. The chain joins TRBV7-9 to TRBJ2-3; D is undetermined. V lost 2 bases and J 2 bases, leaving 5 bases between the germline ends. Germline V gives CDR1 SEHNR, CDR2 FQNEAQ (reference sequence). The CDR3 runs 13 residues.

The chain uses TRBV10-3 and TRBJ1-4; D is ambiguous. Germline V lookup: CDR1 ENHRY, CDR2 SYGVKD. Trimming stripped 5 bases from V and 0 bases from J, with 10 bases between. The CDR3 is 15 residues long. Here the CDR3 DNA reads TGTGCCATCAGTTCCGAAGGGACAACTAATGAAAAACTGTTTTTT. Translated: CAISSEGTTNEKLFF.

As concerns this clonotype: This could be a read error, since a much larger clone is one nucleotide away. This chain links TRBV5-6 with TRBJ1-5; 7 nucleotides align to TRBD1. Trimming cost V 6 bases and J 5 bases; bases outside gene matches: 8. CDR3 length: 14 amino acids. The germline V gene has CDR1 SGHDT and CDR2 YYEEEE. CDR3 sequence (DNA): TGTGCCAGCAAAGTTCAAGGGGGCGATCAGCCCCAGCATTTT. Protein sequence: CASKVQGGDQPQHF.

This clonotype was found many times. The rearrangement links TRBV7-2 to TRBJ2-4; D possibly corresponds to TRBD1 (6 bases). Germline values: CDR1 SGHTA, CDR2 FQGNSA. The CDR3 sequence is 16 residues long. The ends were cut back, 4 bases at V and 0 bases at J, with 13 bases in the middle. CDR3 sequence reads: CASSSRQDQAKNIQYF. CDR3 nucleotides: TGTGCCAGCAGCTCACGACAGGACCAAGCCAAAAACATTCAGTACTTC.

This clonotype was counted only a few times. The genes are TRBV28 and TRBJ2-5; no reliable D call. CDR3 size: 14 residues. Trimming removed 6 bases at V and 4 bases at J, with 15 bases between. Germline values: CDR1 MDHEN, CDR2 SYDVKM. CDR3 sequence reads: CASSQGPFSETQYF. As DNA, the CDR3 is TGTGCCAGCAGCCAAGGGCCCTTTTCAGAGACCCAGTACTTC. The entire variable domain, with the rest obtained from reference TRBV28 and TRBJ2-5, is as follows: DVKVTQSSRYLVKRTGEKVFLECVQDMDHENMFWYRQDPGLGLRLIYFSYDVKMKEKGDIPEGYSVSREKKERFSLILESASTNQTSMYLCASSQGPFSETQYFGPGTRLLVL.

This clonotype showed up just a few times. The gene calls are TRBV6-2 or TRBV6-3 and TRBJ2-5; perhaps TRBD2 as D (6 bases). The CDR3 runs 15 residues. V lost 7 bases, J lost 1 base, and 16 bases lay in between. Germline CDR1 is MNHEY and CDR2 is SVGEGT. The CDR3 DNA reads TGTGCCAGCACCGATTTTAGCGGCTCCCAAGAGACCCAGTACTTC. Its protein is CASTDFSGSQETQYF.

The chain uses TRBV7-3 and TRBJ2-3; 10 nucleotides match TRBD1. The junction had 2 bases not matched to a gene; V was cut back by 4 bases and J by 4 bases. The CDR3 is 14 residues long. CDR1 SGHTA and CDR2 FQGTGA come from the germline V gene. CDR3 nucleotides: TGTGCCAGCAGCTCCGGACAGGGGGCAGATACGCAGTATTTT. As protein: CASSSGQGADTQYF.

This clonotype was recorded at least ten times. The CDR3 nucleotides are TGTGCCAGCAGCTTAAGAATGGACAGGGGCTACGAGCAGTACTTC. Protein: CASSLRMDRGYEQYF. The chain carries TRBV7-6 and TRBJ2-7, with TRBD1 identical over 9 bases. Looked up from germline, CDR1 is SGHVS and CDR2 is FNYEAQ. The junction had 5 bases not matched to a gene; V was cut back by 2 bases and J by 3 bases. The CDR3 length is 15 residues.

Concerning this clonotype: A read error may produce the germline difference seen at one junction end. V and J are TRBV28 and TRBJ2-3; 9 nucleotides align to TRBD2. This CDR3 spans 17 amino acids. CDR1 is MDHEN and CDR2 is SYDVKM in the germline V gene. This CDR3 is CASSFPLREGRTDTQNF. For the CDR3, the DNA is TGTGCCAGCAGTTTTCCCCTGCGGGAGGGACGCACAGATACGCAGAATTTT.

In regard to this clonotype: No conserved phenylalanine or tryptophan ends this CDR3, so it is likely a read error. The gene calls are TRBV11-2 and TRBJ1-6; possibly TRBD1 for D (5 bases). V was shortened by 0 bases and J by 9 bases, with 15 bases between the two germline ends. This CDR3 comprises 16 residues. Germline V gene lookup returns CDR1 SGHAT and CDR2 FQNNGV. In nucleotides, the CDR3 is TGTGCCAGCAGCTTAGACGGGGCCCTAGGTGGTTCACCCCTCCACTTA. It yields the protein CASSLDGALGGSPLHL.

The rearrangement joins TRBV9 to TRBJ2-3; D is perhaps TRBD2 (5 bases). This CDR3 region has 16 residues. Trimming pared 4 bases from V and 0 bases from J, leaving 15 bases between. Germline V gene sequence: CDR1 SGDLS, CDR2 YYNGEE. CDR3 sequence reads: CASSYEGGTSTDTQYF. Here the CDR3 DNA reads TGTGCCAGCAGCTATGAGGGCGGAACCAGCACAGATACGCAGTATTTT.

The gene calls are TRBV6-5 and TRBJ2-7, with D possibly being TRBD1 or TRBD2 (5 bases each). The CDR3 is made up of 12 amino acids. Per germline, CDR1 MNHEY and CDR2 SVGAGI. V was clipped by 8 bases and J by 3 bases, with 11 bases between them. CDR3 nucleotide sequence: TGTGCCAGCTGGGACGTCGGCTACGAGCAGTACTTC. Amino acids: CASWDVGYEQYF.

The genes are TRBV11-2 and TRBJ1-5; weak D call: TRBD1 (5 bases). V was shortened by 0 bases and J by 4 bases, with 10 bases between the two germline ends. Germline assignment: CDR1 SGHAT and CDR2 FQNNGV. There are 15 residues in the CDR3. CDR3 protein: CASSLDRGLNQPQHF. CDR3 nucleotides: TGTGCCAGCAGCTTAGACCGGGGCTTAAATCAGCCCCAGCATTTT.

The sample holds a few counts of this clonotype. The rearrangement uses TRBV28 and TRBJ1-4; a weak D match, TRBD1 (6 bases). Germline V gene data show CDR1 as MDHEN and CDR2 as SYDVKM. This CDR3 has 14 amino acids. The V end lost 3 bases, the J end lost 7 bases, and 12 bases lay between the germline ends. The CDR3 sequence: CASSFSGAGEKLFF. CDR3 DNA sequence: TGTGCCAGCAGTTTCTCGGGGGCGGGTGAAAAACTGTTTTTT.

This clonotype was detected only once. V is TRBV11-2 and J is TRBJ2-1, with D hard to call. The germline V and J ends were trimmed by 0 bases and 8 bases, with 11 bases remaining between them. The V gene's germline CDR1 is SGHAT and CDR2 FQNNGV. The CDR3 runs 14 residues. The CDR3 nucleotides are TGTGCCAGCAGCTTAGAGGCACGGATCTATGAGCAGTTCTTC. It codes for CASSLEARIYEQFF.

Only a few counts were recorded for this clonotype. V is TRBV7-3 and J is TRBJ2-2; the D gene is possibly TRBD2 (5 bases). This CDR3 has 15 residues. Germline V gene lookup returns CDR1 SGHTA and CDR2 FQGTGA. V lost 0 bases, J lost 6 bases, and 11 bases lay in between. CDR3 amino acids: CASSLTGSRPGELFF. CDR3 DNA: TGTGCCAGCAGCTTAACAGGGAGCCGGCCCGGGGAGCTGTTTTTT.

V is TRBV4-1 and J is TRBJ2-5; TRBD2 aligns across 8 bases. The V and J ends lost 0 bases and 5 bases, in that order; junction bases with no gene match: 8. CDR3 size: 16 residues. Germline V gene lookup returns CDR1 MGHRA and CDR2 YSYEKL. The CDR3 bases are TGCGCCAGCAGCCAAGAGCTGACGGGAGGGGGTGAGACCCAGTACTTC. This sequence encodes CASSQELTGGGETQYF.

In this sample, this clonotype turned up a few times. This chain connects TRBV14 to TRBJ2-5; D is unresolved. V was shortened by 3 bases and J by 5 bases, with 10 bases between the two germline ends. This CDR3 has 13 residues. Germline V gene sequence: CDR1 SGHDN, CDR2 FVKESK. The chain's CDR3 is CASSQWHGETQYF. CDR3 nucleotide sequence: TGTGCCAGCAGCCAGTGGCACGGGGAGACCCAGTACTTC.

This clonotype was observed at least ten times. V and J are TRBV12-3 or TRBV12-4 and TRBJ1-5; TRBD1 might be the D (5 bases). The CDR3 is 13 amino acids. V was shortened by 1 base and J by 14 bases, with 15 bases between the two germline ends. Written as DNA, the CDR3 is TGTGCCAGCAGTTTAGGGGGACGCAATTGGAAGCATTTT. It specifies CASSLGGRNWKHF.

The V gene is TRBV9, the J gene TRBJ1-1; D might be TRBD1 (6 bases). V was trimmed by 3 bases and J by 1 base, leaving 16 bases between them. This CDR3 contains 16 residues. The germline gives CDR1 SGDLS, CDR2 YYNGEE. CDR3 nucleotides: TGTGCCAGCAGCGAGGGGCAGGGGATGGGGAACACTGAAGCTTTCTTT. Translation gives CASSEGQGMGNTEAFF.

About this clonotype itself: This clone may be a read error of a much larger clone one base away. The chain recombines TRBV7-6 with TRBJ2-2, with D possibly matching TRBD2 (5 bases). The germline V gene encodes CDR1 SGHVS and CDR2 FNYEAQ. The CDR3 loop spans 15 amino acids. CDR3: CASSPTGSRHGERFF. Written as DNA, the CDR3 is TGTGCCAGCAGCCCAACGGGCTCCCGTCACGGGGAGCGGTTTTTT. The full variable domain, its missing parts supplied by reference TRBV7-6 and TRBJ2-2, is GAGVSQSPRYKVTKRGQDVALRCDPISGHVSLYWYRQALGQGPEFLTYFNYEAQQDKSGLPNDRFSAERPEGSISTLTIQRTEQRDSAMYRCASSPTGSRHGERFFGEGSRLTVL.

The rearrangement uses TRBV11-2 and TRBJ2-7, with no clear D. V shed 1 base and J shed 3 bases, with 10 bases lying between them. Per germline, CDR1 SGHAT and CDR2 FQNNGV. CDR3 size: 14 residues. The CDR3 region is CASSLVGSHYEQYF. CDR3 nucleotide sequence: TGTGCCAGCAGCTTAGTGGGCTCCCACTACGAGCAGTACTTC.

This clonotype was found once. At one of its ends the junction is not consistent with the germline gene, which may arise from a read error. This chain's CDR3 is CASSALAGAYEQSF. The CDR3 DNA sequence: TGCGCCAGCAGTGCCCTAGCGGGAGCCTATGAGCAGTCCTTC. V is TRBV10-1 and J is TRBJ2-1; 10 nucleotides match TRBD2. The CDR3 is 14 amino acids. Germline V gene sequence: CDR1 WNHNN, CDR2 SYGVQD (reference sequence).